Listed below are T cell receptor beta chains from one sample, sequenced in a study of blood T cells in healthy people across ages. TCRdb re-called the 5' RACE reads through MiXCR, storing one row per CDR3 protein. The repertoire holds about 1 million distinct CDR3 sequences, with 40% to 55% as singletons. The sample consisted of blood. All receptors derive from an older woman in good health. Each CDR3 is given with its conserved first and last residue. The D gene is left open where the match is weak. Only part of the rows carry a size: once, few, many, or a class if the clone is expanded.

V	D	size	J	CDR3	DNA
TRBV4-2	TRBD2	-	TRBJ2-3	CASSRSGRTDTQYF	TGTGCCAGCAGCCGAAGCGGGAGAACAGATACGCAGTATTTT
TRBV29-1	TRBD1	-	TRBJ2-7	CSVRGTGIYEQYF	TGCAGCGTTAGGGGGACAGGGATCTACGAGCAGTACTTC
TRBV4-2	-	-	TRBJ2-7	CASSPHTITSTEEAYNEQYF	TGTGCCAGCAGCCCCCACACGATCACTAGCACCGAAGAGGCCTACAATGAGCAGTACTTC
TRBV28	TRBD1	-	TRBJ1-6	CVSSERQGYSPLHF	TGTGTCAGCAGTGAACGACAGGGTTATTCACCCCTCCACTTT
TRBV9	-	few	TRBJ2-3	CASSEELGTDTQYF	TGTGCCAGCAGCGAAGAGCTAGGCACAGATACGCAGTATTTT
TRBV27	TRBD1	-	TRBJ2-5	CASGDRGLGEQYF	TGTGCCAGCGGAGACAGGGGCCTGGGGGAGCAGTACTTC
TRBV28	-	once	TRBJ2-1	CASSLGPSRQFF	TGTGCCAGCAGCCTGGGACCCAGCCGACAGTTCTTC
TRBV6-1	-	-	TRBJ2-4	CASSGLNKNIQYF	TGTGCCAGCAGTGGACTTAATAAAAACATTCAGTACTTC
TRBV5-1	-	-	TRBJ2-7	CASSLKVRETTFSYEQYF	TGCGCCAGCAGCTTGAAGGTCAGGGAGACTACATTCTCCTACGAGCAGTACTTC
TRBV4-1	-	-	TRBJ1-2	CASSQQVADGYTF	TGCGCCAGCAGCCAACAGGTAGCCGATGGCTACACCTTC